This entry features one T cell receptor beta chain sequence. This specimen belongs to a study of blood T cell repertoires in COVID-19. Two consecutive negative NP/OP PCR tests, clearance, or resolved symptoms defined Cohort 3 recovery. V lost 5 bases, J lost 5 bases, and 21 bases lay in between. The CDR3 has 16 amino acids. Looked up from germline, CDR1 is SGHTA and CDR2 is FQGNSA. Original processing methods: Amplification from reference gene primers served as the basis for estimated nucleated cell counts. Some clones are missing from TCRdb's copy, which holds only in-frame ones; the method was immunoSEQ multiplex PCR. V and J calls and clone size are as listed in that table; D and trimming were resolved from the DNA. The sample lists 220,000 or so clones, more than 75% occurring once.

The gene calls are TRBV7-2 and TRBJ2-5; weak D call: TRBD1 (6 bases). The source of this sequence is a woman aged 45-59 years who had recovered from COVID-19. Sequences were obtained from PBMCs or T cells enriched from blood (not recorded which). CDR3 residues: CASSNTPGQVGETQYF. CDR3 nucleotides: TGTGCCAGCAGCAACACTCCGGGACAAGTGGGGGAGACCCAGTACTTC.